This T cell receptor beta chain appears in the sequencing data of a study of T cell responses to AZD1222 COVID-19 vaccine. Study-level results: The span of vaccine-associated CD4 TCRs extended across spike, with dominance at 160-218 and 743-854. Possibly, clonal diversity was underestimated; donors were largely white British and included more females.

The CDR3 has 17 amino acids. V shed 1 base and J 5 bases; nucleotides not matched to a gene: 13. Germline V CDR1 and CDR2: SGHRS, YFSETQ. Second-dose schedules of about 4 or about 12 weeks were combined. Method: immunoSEQ multiplex PCR; TCRdb's copy keeps in-frame clones and lacks some. The sample consists of 95,000 to 100,000 clones, around 85% of them appearing once. Worth noting for this clone: Antigen: not known.

The chain joins TRBV5-1 to TRBJ2-3, with TRBD2 matching over 7 bases. The source of this sequence is an adult who received the AZD1222 COVID-19 vaccine. The sample was peripheral blood, taken 28 days after the second AZD1222 dose. CDR3 sequence (DNA): TGCGCCAGCAGCTTGTTGGCTAGCGGCAAGGTGGTAGATACGCAGTATTTT. Protein product: CASSLLASGKVVDTQYF.